Each of the 11 T cell receptor beta chains below was sequenced from the same sample in a study of T-cell memory formation after mild COVID-19. Each CDR3 protein gets one entry after TCRdb re-called the 5' RACE reads with MiXCR. The table lists around 150,000 distinct CDR3 sequences, about 9.9% of them singletons, with 3.5% to 4.5% in the top ten. The sequenced sample was PBMCs or a T cell subset sorted from them (not recorded which). The source is a man between 18 and 29 years old who had mild COVID-19 (a few samples of this study predate the infection). Cell type and time point are not known.

This clonotype appeared a few times. The chain links TRBV7-2 to TRBJ2-1; perhaps TRBD1 as D (6 bases). Germline CDR1 SGHTA, CDR2 FQGNSA. Deletions cut 4 bases from V and 5 bases from J, with 12 bases between. CDR3 size: 14 residues. The CDR3 loop reads CASSSGQIHNEQFF. The CDR3 DNA is TGTGCCAGCAGCTCAGGACAGATCCACAATGAGCAGTTCTTC.

The sample holds many counts of this clonotype. The CDR3 DNA reads TGTGCCAGCAGTCCTGGACAGGGTGCTCTCTACGAGCAGTACTTC. Its translation: CASSPGQGALYEQYF. The V and J genes are TRBV12-3 or TRBV12-4 and TRBJ2-7, with 8 positions matching TRBD1. The CDR3 is 15 residues long. Trimming removed 5 bases from V and 3 bases from J; junction bases left unmatched: 9.

V and J are TRBV5-4 and TRBJ2-5; the D gene is possibly TRBD1 (7 bases). This CDR3 has 14 amino acids. The germline V and J ends were trimmed by 4 bases and 4 bases, with 14 bases remaining between them. Germline V CDR1 and CDR2: SGHNT, YYREEE (reference sequence). The CDR3 protein is CASSTQGRRETQYF. CDR3 DNA sequence: TGTGCCAGCAGCACACAGGGGAGGAGAGAGACCCAGTACTTC.

This clonotype has ten or more counts. V is TRBV29-1 and J is TRBJ2-3; either TRBD1 or TRBD2 may supply D (5 bases each). V dropped 5 bases and J dropped 2 bases, with 14 bases sitting between them. CDR3 size: 14 residues. CDR1 is SQVTM and CDR2 is ANQGSEA in the germline V gene. In nucleotides, the CDR3 is TGCAGCGTTTCACGGGGCTCCTACACAGATACGCAGTATTTT. Translation gives CSVSRGSYTDTQYF.

This chain joins TRBV27 and TRBJ2-7; D is ambiguous. Germline V gene data show CDR1 as MNHEY and CDR2 as SMNVEV (reference sequence). The CDR3 contains 13 residues. The germline V and J ends were trimmed by 2 bases and 7 bases, with 12 bases remaining between them. The CDR3 is CASSLTYTSEQYF. In nucleotides, the CDR3 is TGTGCCAGCAGTTTAACGTATACCAGTGAGCAGTACTTC.

This clonotype was picked up a small number of times. V usage is TRBV12-3 or TRBV12-4 and J usage is TRBJ2-5; TRBD1 is a possible D gene (6 bases). This CDR3 spans 16 amino acids. V dropped 1 base and J dropped 3 bases, with 15 bases sitting between them. The CDR3 nucleotides read TGTGCCAGCAGTTTAGTATTGGTGGCAGGGGAAGAGACCCAGTACTTC. Protein sequence: CASSLVLVAGEETQYF.

This clonotype appeared a few times. The rearrangement uses TRBV20-1 and TRBJ2-5, with 8 bases aligning to TRBD1. The CDR3 length is 13 residues. CDR1 and CDR2 from the germline V gene are DFQATT and SNEGSKA (reference sequence). V was pared by 6 bases and J by 2 bases, with 5 bases of the junction left unmatched. The CDR3 DNA follows: TGCAGTGCGAGCGACAGGGGACAAGAGACCCAGTACTTC. It yields the protein CSASDRGQETQYF.

The rearrangement uses TRBV20-1 and TRBJ1-4, with D hard to call. Germline V CDR1 and CDR2: DFQATT, SNEGSKA (reference sequence). This CDR3 comprises 15 residues. Trimming stripped 0 bases from V and 8 bases from J, with 16 bases between. This chain's CDR3 is CSARDGRGSWEKLFF. CDR3 coding DNA: TGCAGTGCTAGAGACGGCCGCGGGTCTTGGGAAAAACTGTTTTTT.

This clonotype was counted a few times. The V gene is TRBV2, the J gene TRBJ2-2; D is unclear. The germline V gene encodes CDR1 SNHLY and CDR2 FYNNEI. This CDR3 has 17 residues. V lost 8 bases, J lost 0 bases, and 19 bases lay in between. CDR3 coding DNA: TGTGCCAGCGACGCGCAAGCTGGCCTAGCGAACACCGGGGAGCTGTTTTTT. This codes for CASDAQAGLANTGELFF.

This chain uses TRBV5-1 with TRBJ1-1; TRBD1 is a possible D gene (6 bases). With 4 bases removed from V and 4 bases from J, the gap between germline ends came to 14 bases. Germline assignment: CDR1 SGHRS and CDR2 YFSETQ. There are 14 residues in the CDR3. The CDR3 sequence is CASSRGTQGTEAFF. The CDR3 bases are TGCGCCAGCAGCAGGGGGACCCAGGGCACTGAAGCTTTCTTT.

This clonotype was picked up a small number of times. The chain links TRBV10-3 to TRBJ2-1; maybe TRBD1 (5 bases). With 8 bases removed from V and 9 bases from J, the gap between germline ends came to 17 bases. CDR1 and CDR2 from the germline V gene are ENHRY and SYGVKD. CDR3 size: 13 residues. The CDR3 sequence is CAIFKQAWGEQFF. The CDR3 DNA is TGTGCCATCTTTAAACAGGCTTGGGGTGAGCAGTTCTTC.